The rows below give T cell receptor beta chains drawn from one sample of a study of cytomegalovirus exposure and HLA in healthy donors. TCRdb's table, derived via immunoSEQ multiplex PCR, lists solely in-frame clones and lacks some. In the table there are more than 200,000 clones, about three quarters of which are singletons. Input material: PBMCs. Source of these receptors: a man in his late teens or twenties in good health and CMV-seronegative. CDR3s include the opening cysteine and the closing phenylalanine or tryptophan. The D gene is left open where the match is weak. Part of the rows lack a size; the others show once, few, many or a class for expanded clones.

>.|TRBV7-9|.|TRBJ1-2
CASRERQSGDYGYTF
TGTGCCAGCCGAGAACGCCAATCCGGGGACTATGGCTACACCTTC
>.|TRBV7-9|few|TRBJ1-1
CASSPGLMNTEAFF
TGTGCCAGCAGCCCGGGACTGATGAACACTGAAGCTTTCTTT
>.|TRBV4-2|few|TRBJ1-5
CASSQPRGNSNQPQHF
TGTGCCAGCAGTCAACCCAGGGGCAATAGCAATCAGCCCCAGCATTTT
>TRBD1|TRBV25-1|.|TRBJ1-2
CASTVSDREGGYTF
TGTGCCAGCACTGTTTCGGACAGGGAGGGTGGCTACACCTTC
>TRBD2|TRBV6-1|few|TRBJ2-5
CASSEPTGGLQETQYF
TGTGCCAGCAGTGAACCAACGGGAGGCCTCCAAGAGACCCAGTACTTC
>.|TRBV4-1|.|TRBJ2-2
CASSQLGELFF
TGCGCCAGCAGCCAATTAGGGGAGCTGTTTTTT
>.|TRBV9|.|TRBJ2-5
CASSVTLNGETQYF
TGTGCCAGCAGCGTTACCCTGAACGGAGAGACCCAGTACTTC
>.|TRBV27|once|TRBJ2-1
CASSLSSRVFHEQFF
TGTGCCAGCAGTTTATCGAGCAGGGTCTTTCATGAGCAGTTCTTC
>.|TRBV30|few|TRBJ2-1
CAWRAWQDNNEQFF
TGTGCCTGGAGAGCATGGCAGGACAACAATGAGCAGTTCTTC
>.|TRBV7-6|.|TRBJ2-1
CASSLEGDVYNEQFF
TGTGCCAGCAGCTTAGAGGGGGACGTGTACAATGAGCAGTTCTTC
>.|TRBV18|once|TRBJ2-7
CASSQGTAPYEQYF
TGTGCCAGCTCACAGGGGACTGCCCCCTACGAGCAGTACTTC
>TRBD1|TRBV18|.|TRBJ1-6
CASSPLDRGNSPLHF
TGTGCCAGCTCACCACTCGACAGGGGTAATTCACCCCTCCACTTT
>.|TRBV7-7|.|TRBJ2-2
CASSPRTGGELFF
TGTGCTAGCAGCCCCCGCACGGGCGGGGAGCTGTTTTTT
>TRBD2|TRBV7-2|.|TRBJ2-5
CASSFLVAGGGETQYF
TGTGCCAGCAGCTTCCTGGTAGCGGGGGGCGGGGAGACCCAGTACTTC
>TRBD1|TRBV19|.|TRBJ1-2
CASDRVGGYGYTF
TGTGCCAGTGACAGGGTCGGCGGCTATGGCTACACCTTC
>TRBD2|TRBV5-1|.|TRBJ2-5
CASSDPSGGEETQYF
TGCGCCAGCAGCGACCCTAGCGGGGGGGAGGAGACCCAGTACTTC
>TRBD1|TRBV10-3|few|TRBJ2-7
CAIRDRVTEQYF
TGTGCCATCAGGGACAGGGTTACCGAGCAGTACTTC
>TRBD2|TRBV11-2|.|TRBJ2-7
CASSLVASGGSWEQYF
TGTGCCAGCAGCTTAGTTGCTAGCGGGGGGTCATGGGAGCAGTACTTC
>.|TRBV27|.|TRBJ1-5
CASSLFGSNQPQHF
TGTGCCAGCAGTTTATTCGGGAGCAATCAGCCCCAGCATTTT
>.|TRBV27|.|TRBJ1-1
CASGIDRNTEAFF
TGTGCCAGCGGAATCGACAGAAACACTGAAGCTTTCTTT
>.|TRBV2|.|TRBJ1-1
CASRLTGNANTEAFF
TGTGCCAGCAGACTCACAGGAAACGCGAACACTGAAGCTTTCTTT
>.|TRBV5-6|few|TRBJ1-1
CASSWGDRSEAFF
TGTGCCAGCAGCTGGGGGGACCGCTCTGAAGCTTTCTTT
>.|TRBV11-3|.|TRBJ2-2
CASSWGGGTNTGELFF
TGTGCCAGCAGCTGGGGAGGCGGGACGAACACCGGGGAGCTGTTTTTT
>.|TRBV11-3|once|TRBJ2-3
CASSLGGSGTDTQYF
TGTGCCAGCAGCTTAGGAGGGAGTGGAACAGATACGCAGTATTTT
>.|TRBV19|.|TRBJ1-1
CASSPGKGGTEAFF
TGTGCCAGTAGTCCCGGCAAGGGGGGGACTGAAGCTTTCTTT
>TRBD1|TRBV18|.|TRBJ2-1
CASSPPDRVWYNEQFF
TGTGCCAGCTCACCACCGGACAGGGTCTGGTACAATGAGCAGTTCTTC
>.|TRBV28|.|TRBJ2-7
CASSLDPRGGGGEQYF
TGTGCCAGCAGTTTGGATCCCCGAGGGGGGGGAGGCGAGCAGTACTTC
>.|TRBV4-3|.|TRBJ2-3
CASSQDWQLLDTQYF
TGCGCCAGCAGCCAAGACTGGCAATTGTTGGATACGCAGTATTTT
>.|TRBV29-1|.|TRBJ1-4
CSVQGQINEKLFF
TGCAGCGTGCAAGGACAGATTAATGAAAAACTGTTTTTT
>TRBD1|TRBV5-1|once|TRBJ2-3
CASSSGQGADTQYF
TGCGCCAGCAGCTCCGGACAGGGGGCAGATACGCAGTATTTT
>TRBD1|TRBV6-5|once|TRBJ1-2
CASSYEDRGYGYTF
TGTGCCAGCAGTTACGAAGACAGGGGCTATGGCTACACCTTC
>TRBD1|TRBV9|few|TRBJ2-7
CASSVEGTGAREQYF
TGTGCCAGCAGCGTAGAAGGGACAGGGGCTCGCGAGCAGTACTTC
>.|TRBV30|.|TRBJ1-2
CAWGTKEGEYGYTF
TGTGCCTGGGGGACCAAGGAGGGCGAGTATGGCTACACCTTC
>.|TRBV4-2|.|TRBJ1-1
CASSQEVGREAFF
TGTGCCAGCAGCCAAGAGGTGGGCCGTGAAGCTTTCTTT
>TRBD2|TRBV7-3|.|TRBJ2-3
CASSRTSGGGDTQYF
TGTGCCAGCAGTCGGACTAGCGGGGGGGGAGATACACAGTATTTT
>TRBD1|TRBV4-1|.|TRBJ2-7
CASSQEPGGRYEQYF
TGCGCCAGCAGCCAAGAGCCAGGGGGCAGATACGAGCAGTACTTC
>.|TRBV4-1|.|TRBJ1-5
CASSQDWEDGIVAPQHF
TGCGCCAGCAGCCAAGATTGGGAGGACGGTATCGTAGCGCCCCAGCATTTT
>TRBD2|TRBV4-1|.|TRBJ2-1
CASSQDLGTSGREDNEQFF
TGCGCCAGCAGCCAAGATTTGGGGACTAGCGGGAGAGAAGACAATGAGCAGTTCTTC
>TRBD1|TRBV19|.|TRBJ1-2
CASSVQGDYGYTF
TGTGCCAGTTCCGTTCAGGGGGACTATGGCTACACCTTC
>.|TRBV28|.|TRBJ1-5
CASRVSIGQQPQHF
TGTGCCAGCAGGGTCTCGATAGGACAGCAGCCCCAGCATTTT
>TRBD2|TRBV5-1|.|TRBJ2-7
CASTPGRGQRGTSGSRLEHEQYF
TGCGCCAGCACCCCTGGGAGAGGACAGCGCGGGACTAGCGGGAGTAGGTTGGAACACGAGCAGTACTTC
>TRBD1|TRBV28|once|TRBJ1-2
CASRKTGAYGYTF
TGTGCCAGCAGGAAGACAGGGGCCTATGGCTACACCTTC
>.|TRBV12-5|.|TRBJ1-1
CASEDPARRGSGTEAFF
TGTGCTAGTGAAGACCCCGCCCGCCGGGGGTCGGGCACTGAAGCTTTCTTT
>.|TRBV6-1|few|TRBJ2-3
CASSLERISTDTQYF
TGTGCCAGCAGTCTAGAGCGGATTAGCACAGATACGCAGTATTTT
>TRBD2|TRBV5-6|many|TRBJ2-7
CASSLGAGGVVYEQYF
TGTGCCAGCAGCTTGGGGGCCGGGGGGGTAGTCTACGAGCAGTACTTC
>TRBD1|TRBV7-6|once|TRBJ2-7
CASSSLQGEGYEQYF
TGTGCCAGCAGCTCCCTACAGGGGGAAGGCTACGAGCAGTACTTC
>.|TRBV7-9|.|TRBJ2-3
CASSTWVVEGTDTQYF
TGTGCCAGCAGCACCTGGGTCGTGGAGGGCACAGATACGCAGTATTTT
>TRBD1|TRBV7-6|.|TRBJ1-2
CASSLNEGGEYGYTF
TGTGCCAGCAGCTTAAATGAAGGGGGCGAATATGGCTACACCTTC
>.|TRBV7-3|once|TRBJ2-2
CASSLPGATGELFF
TGTGCCAGCAGCTTACCAGGGGCCACCGGGGAGCTGTTTTTT
>.|TRBV7-9|few|TRBJ2-1
CASSPTSGRLKNSQFF
TGTGCCAGCAGCCCTACGTCGGGTAGACTGAAAAACTCCCAGTTCTTC
>.|TRBV7-9|.|TRBJ1-4
CASSPPAPGAEEKLFF
TGTGCCAGCAGCCCGCCCGCGCCAGGGGCAGAGGAAAAACTGTTTTTT
>.|TRBV10-3|once|TRBJ2-3
CAISFKVGGLDTQYF
TGTGCCATCAGTTTTAAGGTCGGGGGATTGGATACGCAGTATTTT
>TRBD1|TRBV5-6|few|TRBJ1-4
CASSSQNIGTAEKLFF
TGTGCCAGCAGCTCACAGAATATAGGGACAGCTGAAAAACTGTTTTTT
>TRBD1|TRBV6-4|.|TRBJ2-7
CASNPAGDSLEQYF
TGTGCCAGCAATCCGGCCGGGGACAGCCTCGAGCAGTACTTC
>TRBD1|TRBV28|few|TRBJ2-7
CASSWTGGGEQYF
TGTGCCAGCAGTTGGACAGGGGGCGGCGAGCAGTACTTC
>.|TRBV7-3|.|TRBJ2-2
CASSRTGNTGELFF
TGTGCCAGCAGCAGAACAGGGAACACCGGGGAGCTGTTTTTT
>TRBD2|TRBV15|.|TRBJ2-5
CATSRVASGGGETQYF
TGTGCCACCAGCAGAGTCGCTTCGGGGGGGGGAGAGACCCAGTACTTC
>.|TRBV11-2|.|TRBJ2-2
CASSLDKAGLEPGELFF
TGTGCCAGCAGCTTAGATAAGGCAGGGCTCGAACCCGGGGAGCTGTTTTTT
>.|TRBV25-1|.|TRBJ1-3
CASATVSGNTIYF
TGTGCCAGCGCCACAGTCTCTGGAAACACCATATATTTT
>TRBD1|TRBV5-6|.|TRBJ1-6
CASSRDRQESPLHF
TGTGCCAGCAGCCGGGACAGGCAAGAATCACCCCTCCACTTT